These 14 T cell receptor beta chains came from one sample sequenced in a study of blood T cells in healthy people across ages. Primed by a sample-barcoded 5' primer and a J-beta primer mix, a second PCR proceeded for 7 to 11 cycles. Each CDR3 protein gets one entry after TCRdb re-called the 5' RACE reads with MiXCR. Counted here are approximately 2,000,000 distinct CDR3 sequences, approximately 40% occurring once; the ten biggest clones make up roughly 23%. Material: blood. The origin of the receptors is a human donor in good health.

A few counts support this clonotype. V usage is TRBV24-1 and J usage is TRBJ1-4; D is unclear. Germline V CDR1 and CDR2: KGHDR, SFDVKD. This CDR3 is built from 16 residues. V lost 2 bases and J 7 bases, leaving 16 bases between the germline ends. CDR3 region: CATSDSRALGGEKLFF. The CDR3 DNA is TGTGCCACCAGTGATTCGAGGGCCTTGGGAGGTGAAAAACTGTTTTTT.

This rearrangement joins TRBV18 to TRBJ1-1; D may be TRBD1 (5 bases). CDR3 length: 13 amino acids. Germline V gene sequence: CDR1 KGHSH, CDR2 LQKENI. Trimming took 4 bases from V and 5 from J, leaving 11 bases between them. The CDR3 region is CASSRGEQTEAFF. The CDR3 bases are TGTGCCAGCTCACGAGGGGAACAAACTGAAGCTTTCTTT.

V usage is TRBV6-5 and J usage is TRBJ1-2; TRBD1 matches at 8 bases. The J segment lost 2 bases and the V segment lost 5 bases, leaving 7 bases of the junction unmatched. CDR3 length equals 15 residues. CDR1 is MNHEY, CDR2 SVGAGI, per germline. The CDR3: CASSMQGAPNYGYTF. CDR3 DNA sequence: TGTGCCAGCAGTATGCAGGGGGCCCCAAACTATGGCTACACCTTC.

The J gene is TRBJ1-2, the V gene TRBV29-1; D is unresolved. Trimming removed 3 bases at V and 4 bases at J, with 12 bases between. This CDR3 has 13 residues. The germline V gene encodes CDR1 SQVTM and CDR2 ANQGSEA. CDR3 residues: CSVDKLLFYGYTF. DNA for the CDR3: TGCAGCGTTGATAAACTCTTGTTCTATGGCTACACCTTC.

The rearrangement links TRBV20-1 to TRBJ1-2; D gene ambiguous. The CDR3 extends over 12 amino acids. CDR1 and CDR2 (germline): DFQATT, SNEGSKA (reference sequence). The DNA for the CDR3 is TGCATCACGACGGTTCCCTACTATGGCTACACCTTC. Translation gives CITTVPYYGYTF.

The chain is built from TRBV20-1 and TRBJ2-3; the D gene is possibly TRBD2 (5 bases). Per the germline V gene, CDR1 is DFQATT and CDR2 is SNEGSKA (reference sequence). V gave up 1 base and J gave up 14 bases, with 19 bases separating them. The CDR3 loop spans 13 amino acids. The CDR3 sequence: CSARAARGQRTYF. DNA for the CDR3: TGCAGTGCTAGAGCTGCCCGCGGGCAGCGCACGTATTTT.

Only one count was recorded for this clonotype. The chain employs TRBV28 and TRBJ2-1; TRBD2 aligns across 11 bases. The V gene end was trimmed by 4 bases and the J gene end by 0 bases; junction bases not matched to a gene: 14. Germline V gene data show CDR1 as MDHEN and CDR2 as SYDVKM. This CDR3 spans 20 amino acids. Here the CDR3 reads CASSSSGLAGGSRSYNEQFF. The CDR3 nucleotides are TGTGCCAGCAGTTCCTCGGGGCTAGCGGGGGGCTCCCGCTCCTACAATGAGCAGTTCTTC.

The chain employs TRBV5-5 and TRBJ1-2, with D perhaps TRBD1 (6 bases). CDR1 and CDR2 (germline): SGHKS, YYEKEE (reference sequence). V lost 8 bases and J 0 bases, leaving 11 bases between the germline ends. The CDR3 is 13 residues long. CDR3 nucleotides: TGTGCCAGTCGGGACATATCTAACTATGGCTACACCTTC. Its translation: CASRDISNYGYTF.

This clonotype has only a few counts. This CDR3 reads CASTLQGSWDQPQHF. The CDR3 bases are TGTGCCAGCACCCTACAGGGGTCGTGGGATCAGCCCCAGCATTTT. The rearrangement uses TRBV6-2 or TRBV6-3 and TRBJ1-5; 7 positions agree with TRBD1. The CDR3 totals 15 residues. Germline values: CDR1 MNHEY, CDR2 SVGEGT. Losses at the gene ends were 7 bases for V and 5 bases for J; bases not matched to a gene: 11.

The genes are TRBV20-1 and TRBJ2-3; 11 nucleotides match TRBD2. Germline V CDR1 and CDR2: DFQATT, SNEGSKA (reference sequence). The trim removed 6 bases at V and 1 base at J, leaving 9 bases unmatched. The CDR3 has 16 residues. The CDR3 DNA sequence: TGCAGTGCCCTCACCTTGACTAGCGGGGGCACAGATACGCAGTATTTT. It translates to CSALTLTSGGTDTQYF.

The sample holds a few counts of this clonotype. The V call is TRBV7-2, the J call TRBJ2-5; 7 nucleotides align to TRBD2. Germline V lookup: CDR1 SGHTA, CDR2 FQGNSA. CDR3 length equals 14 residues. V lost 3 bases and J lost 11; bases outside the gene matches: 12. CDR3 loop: CASSFQRGVRIQYF. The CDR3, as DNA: TGTGCCAGCAGCTTTCAGCGGGGTGTAAGGATTCAGTACTTC.

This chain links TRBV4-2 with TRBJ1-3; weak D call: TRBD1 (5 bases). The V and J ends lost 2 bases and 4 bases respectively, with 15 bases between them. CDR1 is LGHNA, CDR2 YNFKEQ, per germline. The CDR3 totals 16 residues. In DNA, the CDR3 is TGTGCCAGCAGCCAAATAGTGGGCAGGGACGGAAACACCATATATTTT. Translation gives CASSQIVGRDGNTIYF.

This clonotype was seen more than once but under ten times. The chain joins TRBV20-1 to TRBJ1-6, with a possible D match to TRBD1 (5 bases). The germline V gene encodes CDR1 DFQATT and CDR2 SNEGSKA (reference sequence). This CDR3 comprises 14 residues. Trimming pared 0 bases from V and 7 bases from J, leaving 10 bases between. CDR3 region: CSARDEGTNSPLHF. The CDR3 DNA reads TGCAGTGCTAGAGATGAGGGGACGAATTCACCCCTCCACTTT.

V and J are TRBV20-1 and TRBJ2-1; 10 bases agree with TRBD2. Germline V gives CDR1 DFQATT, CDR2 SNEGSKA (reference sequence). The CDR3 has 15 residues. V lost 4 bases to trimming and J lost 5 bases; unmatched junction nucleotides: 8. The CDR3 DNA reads TGCAGTGCTAAATCACTAGCGGGGATGCACAATGAGCAGTTCTTC. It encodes CSAKSLAGMHNEQFF.